This is a list of T cell receptor beta chains from one sample in a study of identical twins. TCRdb itself ran the 5' RACE reads through MiXCR, one entry per CDR3 protein. The profile covers about 690,000 distinct CDR3 sequences, with about 20% appearing a single time and more than 4% taken by the ten largest. A further study also used this sample, focusing on T cells expressing NK-cell markers.

The sequenced sample was PBMCs. The receptors shown here come from a woman aged 18-29 years in good health. Each CDR3 is given with its conserved first and last residue. D genes are given only for firm matches. Size is stated for part of the rows, as once, few or many counts, or as a class when the clone is expanded.

D | J | size | V | CDR3 | DNA
. | TRBJ1-2 | . | TRBV12-3/TRBV12-4 | CASSRTGPRGYTF | TGTGCCAGCAGCCGCACAGGGCCCCGGGGCTACACCTTC
. | TRBJ2-2 | . | TRBV12-3/TRBV12-4 | CASRNLLGGRNTGELFF | TGTGCCAGCAGAAACCTCCTTGGGGGAAGGAACACCGGGGAGCTGTTTTTT
. | TRBJ1-3 | few | TRBV12-3/TRBV12-4 | CASSYEYRTIYF | TGTGCCAGCAGTTACGAGTATAGGACCATATATTTT
. | TRBJ2-5 | . | TRBV27 | CASSLVPGGWETQYF | TGTGCCAGCAGTTTAGTGCCGGGGGGCTGGGAGACCCAGTACTTC
TRBD1 | TRBJ2-1 | . | TRBV20-1 | CSARDSHTQGLRANEQFF | TGCAGTGCTAGAGATTCCCACACACAGGGGTTAAGGGCCAATGAGCAGTTCTTC
. | TRBJ1-1 | . | TRBV5-1 | CASSLAFGGVNTEAFF | TGCGCCAGCAGCTTGGCCTTTGGAGGAGTGAACACTGAAGCTTTCTTT
TRBD2 | TRBJ2-1 | . | TRBV20-1 | CSFVSSGSVNEQFF | TGCAGTTTCGTTTCCAGCGGGAGTGTGAATGAGCAGTTCTTC
TRBD1 | TRBJ1-6 | . | TRBV19 | CASSFATGPYSNSPLHF | TGTGCCAGTAGTTTTGCGACAGGGCCCTATTCGAATTCACCCCTCCACTTT
. | TRBJ2-7 | . | TRBV5-1 | CASSLARTSSYEQYF | TGCGCCAGCAGCTTGGCACGGACGAGCTCCTACGAGCAGTACTTC
TRBD2 | TRBJ2-1 | few | TRBV5-1 | CASSLEASGNGEQFF | TGCGCCAGCAGCTTGGAGGCTAGCGGGAATGGTGAGCAGTTCTTC
. | TRBJ1-5 | . | TRBV20-1 | CSASPDSNQPQHF | TGCAGTGCTAGTCCAGATAGCAATCAGCCCCAGCATTTT
. | TRBJ1-5 | . | TRBV6-1 | CASSEQGANQPQHF | TGTGCCAGCAGTGAACAAGGGGCAAATCAGCCCCAGCATTTT
. | TRBJ1-1 | few | TRBV20-1 | CSARAWQGGPEAFF | TGCAGTGCTAGAGCCTGGCAGGGCGGTCCTGAAGCTTTCTTT
. | TRBJ1-2 | few | TRBV20-1 | CSAPMAGYGYTF | TGCAGTGCTCCCATGGCAGGGTATGGCTACACCTTC
. | TRBJ2-4 | . | TRBV27 | CASSLTGLLAKNIQYF | TGTGCCAGCAGCCTAACGGGACTTCTAGCCAAAAACATTCAGTACTTC
TRBD1 | TRBJ2-2 | . | TRBV5-1 | CASSAVRGIEELFF | TGCGCCAGCAGCGCAGTCAGGGGGATTGAGGAGCTGTTTTTT
TRBD1 | TRBJ1-2 | few | TRBV6-6 | CASSYSGTAGYTF | TGTGCCAGCAGTTACTCCGGGACAGCTGGCTACACCTTC
TRBD2 | TRBJ2-5 | many | TRBV7-9 | CASSLAGAQETQYF | TGTGCCAGCAGCCTAGCGGGGGCGCAAGAGACCCAGTACTTC
TRBD1 | TRBJ2-2 | many | TRBV6-2/TRBV6-3 | CASSPGQGSVGAGELFF | TGTGCCAGCTCCCCGGGACAGGGAAGTGTTGGCGCCGGGGAGCTGTTTTTT
. | TRBJ2-3 | few | TRBV15 | CATSTSGRELIDTQYF | TGTGCCACCAGCACGAGCGGACGGGAGTTGATAGATACGCAGTATTTT
TRBD1 | TRBJ2-1 | . | TRBV2 | CATTTRDRANEQFF | TGTGCCACTACGACCCGGGACAGGGCCAATGAGCAGTTCTTC
TRBD1 | TRBJ1-2 | . | TRBV4-3 | CASSPGDRRLRGYTF | TGCGCCAGCAGCCCTGGGGACAGGCGTCTCCGCGGCTACACCTTC
TRBD2 | TRBJ2-1 | . | TRBV12-3/TRBV12-4 | CASTLRASGYNEQFF | TGTGCCAGCACTCTAAGGGCTAGCGGGTACAATGAGCAGTTCTTC
TRBD2 | TRBJ2-3 | once | TRBV5-1 | CASSPRGSGISDTQYF | TGCGCCAGCAGCCCCAGGGGTAGCGGGATTTCAGATACGCAGTATTTT
. | TRBJ2-5 | few | TRBV7-8 | CASSLQPTGLETQYF | TGTGCCAGCAGCCTTCAACCGACAGGTCTTGAGACCCAGTACTTC
. | TRBJ2-7 | . | TRBV15 | CATSRDNWRGGHEQYF | TGTGCCACCAGCAGAGATAATTGGAGGGGAGGACACGAGCAGTACTTC
. | TRBJ2-1 | few | TRBV6-6 | CASSARDYNEQFF | TGTGCCAGCAGTGCCCGGGACTACAATGAGCAGTTCTTC
. | TRBJ1-5 | few | TRBV25-1 | CASSENDNRPGSNQPQHF | TGTGCCAGCAGTGAAAATGACAACCGGCCTGGGAGCAATCAGCCCCAGCATTTT
. | TRBJ2-3 | many | TRBV7-2 | CASSPSASNTQYF | TGTGCCAGCAGCCCGTCAGCGTCAAATACGCAGTATTTT
. | TRBJ2-2 | once | TRBV7-6 | CASSLGGQTFNTGELFF | TGTGCCAGCAGCTTAGGTGGACAGACCTTTAACACCGGGGAGCTGTTTTTT
TRBD1 | TRBJ2-6 | . | TRBV11-2 | CASSSGQGGHSGANVLTF | TGTGCCAGCAGCTCGGGACAGGGAGGCCACTCTGGGGCCAACGTCCTGACTTTC
. | TRBJ2-7 | . | TRBV7-2 | CASSHPVNEQYF | TGTGCCAGCAGCCACCCCGTAAACGAGCAGTACTTC
. | TRBJ2-2 | few | TRBV6-2/TRBV6-3 | CASSYYFRLAVGELFF | TGTGCCAGCAGTTACTACTTCCGCCTGGCCGTAGGGGAGCTGTTTTTT
. | TRBJ2-3 | . | TRBV20-1 | CSARLGPSIKDTQYF | TGCAGTGCTAGGTTAGGTCCTAGTATCAAAGATACGCAGTATTTT
. | TRBJ2-5 | few | TRBV6-2/TRBV6-3 | CASRRGGGETQYF | TGTGCCAGCAGGCGAGGGGGAGGAGAGACCCAGTACTTC
. | TRBJ2-1 | . | TRBV2 | CASKEGTADNEQFF | TGTGCCAGCAAGGAAGGTACAGCGGACAATGAGCAGTTCTTC
. | TRBJ2-3 | few | TRBV7-9 | CASSSEWASTDTQYF | TGTGCCAGCAGCTCGGAATGGGCTAGCACAGATACGCAGTATTTT
TRBD2 | TRBJ2-3 | many | TRBV20-1 | CSAGRAGGSTDTQYF | TGCAGTGCTGGAAGAGCGGGAGGAAGCACAGATACGCAGTATTTT
. | TRBJ2-1 | few | TRBV5-1 | CASSLAVDWAINEQFF | TGCGCCAGCAGCTTGGCGGTAGACTGGGCGATCAATGAGCAGTTCTTC
. | TRBJ2-1 | . | TRBV7-2 | CASSPIRRGPSSNEQFF | TGTGCCAGCAGCCCCATCCGGCGGGGGCCTTCTAGCAATGAGCAGTTCTTC
. | TRBJ2-2 | few | TRBV7-9 | CASSLAWASGELFF | TGTGCCAGCAGCTTAGCATGGGCCTCCGGGGAGCTGTTTTTT
. | TRBJ1-2 | . | TRBV15 | CATSRDLAAMELREGYTF | TGTGCCACCAGCAGAGATTTGGCGGCTATGGAACTGCGGGAAGGCTACACCTTC
TRBD2 | TRBJ2-7 | many | TRBV5-1 | CASSPGGGSTYEQYF | TGCGCCAGCAGCCCCGGCGGGGGGTCGACCTACGAGCAGTACTTC
TRBD2 | TRBJ2-2 | many | TRBV7-8 | CASSLVAGARTGELFF | TGTGCCAGCAGCTTAGTAGCGGGAGCTCGAACCGGGGAGCTGTTTTTT
. | TRBJ1-1 | many | TRBV12-3/TRBV12-4 | CASSLQRNTEAFF | TGTGCCAGCAGTTTACAGCGGAACACTGAAGCTTTCTTT
TRBD2 | TRBJ2-3 | few | TRBV20-1 | CGWTAGGPTDTQYF | TGCGGTTGGACGGCGGGAGGTCCCACAGATACGCAGTATTTT
. | TRBJ2-5 | . | TRBV11-2 | CASSLIAAHQETQYF | TGTGCCAGCAGCTTAATAGCGGCCCATCAAGAGACCCAGTACTTC
. | TRBJ2-1 | many | TRBV5-1 | CASSLEVPVTEQFF | TGCGCCAGCAGCTTGGAAGTCCCAGTTACCGAGCAGTTCTTC
. | TRBJ1-2 | many | TRBV9 | CASSVQPGSGYTF | TGTGCCAGCAGCGTACAGCCAGGCAGTGGCTACACCTTC
. | TRBJ2-5 | few | TRBV7-8 | CASRFDVETQYF | TGTGCCAGCAGATTCGATGTGGAGACCCAGTACTTC
TRBD2 | TRBJ2-5 | . | TRBV20-1 | CSARGLAGTVGQETQYF | TGCAGTGCGAGAGGACTAGCGGGGACGGTGGGCCAAGAGACCCAGTACTTC
. | TRBJ2-2 | once | TRBV5-4 | CASSSGPLSWELFF | TGTGCCAGCAGCTCGGGTCCCCTCTCCTGGGAGCTGTTTTTT
. | TRBJ2-7 | . | TRBV25-1 | CASEAGRLIERQYF | TGTGCCAGCGAGGCGGGAAGGCTGATCGAACGGCAGTACTTC